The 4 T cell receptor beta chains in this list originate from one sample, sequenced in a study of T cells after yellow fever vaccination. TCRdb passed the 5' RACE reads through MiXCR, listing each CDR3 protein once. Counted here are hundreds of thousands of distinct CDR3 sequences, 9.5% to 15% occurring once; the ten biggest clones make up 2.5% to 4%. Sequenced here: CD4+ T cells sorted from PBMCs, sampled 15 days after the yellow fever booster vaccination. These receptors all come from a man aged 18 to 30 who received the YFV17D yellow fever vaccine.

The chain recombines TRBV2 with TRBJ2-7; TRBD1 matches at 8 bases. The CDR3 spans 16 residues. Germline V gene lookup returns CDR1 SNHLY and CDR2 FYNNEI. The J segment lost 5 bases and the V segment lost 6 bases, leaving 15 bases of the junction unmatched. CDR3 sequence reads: CASRAGQGRISDEQYF. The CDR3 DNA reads TGTGCCAGCAGAGCCGGACAGGGTCGGATTTCGGACGAGCAGTACTTC.

This CDR3 is CASRSRQGVNTEAFF. The CDR3 DNA is TGTGCCAGCAGAAGCCGACAGGGTGTGAACACTGAAGCTTTCTTT. This rearrangement joins TRBV6-5 to TRBJ1-1, with 7 bases that match TRBD1. V trimming: 6 bases; J trimming: 0 bases; junction bases outside the gene matches: 7. This CDR3 spans 15 amino acids. Germline V gives CDR1 MNHEY, CDR2 SVGAGI.

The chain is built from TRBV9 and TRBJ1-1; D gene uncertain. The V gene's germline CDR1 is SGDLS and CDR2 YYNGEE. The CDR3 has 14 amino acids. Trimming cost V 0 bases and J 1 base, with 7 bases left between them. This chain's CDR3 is CASSVVAQNTEAFF. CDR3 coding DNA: TGTGCCAGCAGCGTAGTGGCCCAGAACACTGAAGCTTTCTTT.

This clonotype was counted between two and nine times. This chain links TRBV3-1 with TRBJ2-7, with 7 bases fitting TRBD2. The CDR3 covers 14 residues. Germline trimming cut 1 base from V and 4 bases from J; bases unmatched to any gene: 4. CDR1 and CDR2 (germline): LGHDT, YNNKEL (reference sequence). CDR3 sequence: CASSQATSVYEQYF. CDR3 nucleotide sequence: TGTGCCAGCAGCCAAGCCACTAGCGTATACGAGCAGTACTTC.